The 26 T cell receptor beta chains in this list originate from one sample, sequenced in a study of T-cell memory formation after mild COVID-19. MiXCR, run by TCRdb on the 5' RACE reads, gives a single entry per CDR3 protein. The sample has around 450,000 distinct CDR3 sequences; roughly 24% are singletons. Sequencing input: PBMCs or a T cell subset sorted from them (not recorded which). These receptors came from an adult woman who had mild COVID-19 (a few samples of this study predate the infection). Cell type and time point are not known.

In DNA, the CDR3 is TGTGCCAGCAGCTTATTGGTCCTTGATACGCAGTATTTT. Protein sequence: CASSLLVLDTQYF. V usage is TRBV7-9 and J usage is TRBJ2-3; D is unclear. Germline V lookup: CDR1 SEHNR, CDR2 FQNEAQ (reference sequence). V lost 2 bases to trimming and J lost 6 bases, with 9 bases between them. This CDR3 has 13 residues.

The chain employs TRBV27 and TRBJ2-3; no reliable D call. CDR3 size: 16 residues. V lost 3 bases to trimming and J lost 2 bases, with 15 bases between them. Germline CDR1 and CDR2: MNHEY and SMNVEV (reference sequence). The CDR3 region has the DNA TGTGCCAGCAGTTTGAGACCAACATTAATCACAGATACGCAGTATTTT. Protein sequence: CASSLRPTLITDTQYF.

This clonotype was counted only a few times. The V and J genes are TRBV24-1 and TRBJ2-2; tentatively, D is TRBD1 (5 bases). CDR3 length equals 14 residues. Germline lookup yields CDR1 KGHDR and CDR2 SFDVKD. V lost 4 bases to trimming and J lost 2 bases, with 7 bases between them. The CDR3 sequence: CATSDDSNTGELFF. The CDR3 DNA sequence: TGTGCCACCAGTGACGACAGTAACACCGGGGAGCTGTTTTTT.

This chain joins TRBV7-9 and TRBJ2-7, with 7 nucleotides matching TRBD1. V dropped 4 bases and J dropped 2; count of bases not matched to a gene: 5. Germline loops: CDR1 SEHNR, CDR2 FQNEAQ (reference sequence). The CDR3 totals 14 residues. This CDR3 is CASSSGTDPYEQYF. The CDR3 region has the DNA TGTGCCAGCAGCTCCGGGACAGACCCCTACGAGCAGTACTTC.

This chain links TRBV5-5 with TRBJ1-2; TRBD1 matches 7 bases. The length of the CDR3 is 17 residues. Germline V CDR1 and CDR2: SGHKS, YYEKEE (reference sequence). V shed 4 bases, J shed 3 bases, and the junction held 15 bases outside the gene matches. The CDR3 spells CASSARDTGVDYYGYTF. In nucleotides, the CDR3 is TGTGCCAGCAGCGCGCGAGACACAGGGGTGGACTACTATGGCTACACCTTC.

This clonotype was counted between two and nine times. J is TRBJ1-1 and V is TRBV4-3, with no clear D. The CDR3 covers 14 residues. Germline V lookup: CDR1 LGHNA, CDR2 YSLEER. The ends were cut back, 3 bases at V and 1 base at J, with 9 bases in the middle. CDR3 protein: CASSQTTQNTEAFF. CDR3 DNA sequence: TGCGCCAGCAGCCAGACGACTCAGAACACTGAAGCTTTCTTT.

This clonotype was found a few times. J is TRBJ2-7 and V is TRBV20-1, with D unclear. V lost 3 bases, J lost 6 bases, and 21 bases lay in between. Per germline, CDR1 DFQATT and CDR2 SNEGSKA (reference sequence). This CDR3 contains 15 residues. The CDR3 coding sequence is TGCAGTGCTAGTAAGTTTGTTGTTTCAGATGGCGAGCAGTACTTC. Translation gives CSASKFVVSDGEQYF.

The chain uses TRBV18 and TRBJ2-7; TRBD2 agrees at 12 bases. The V gene end was trimmed by 6 bases and the J gene end by 2 bases; junction bases not matched to a gene: 14. There are 18 residues in the CDR3. The germline gives CDR1 KGHSH, CDR2 LQKENI. The CDR3 DNA is TGTGCCAGCTCCCCGGGGGGGAAGACTAGCGGGGGAGCCTACGAGCAGTACTTC. This gives the protein CASSPGGKTSGGAYEQYF.

The chain is built from TRBV7-8 and TRBJ2-1; weak D call: TRBD2 (5 bases). The germline V and J ends were trimmed by 4 bases and 6 bases, with 25 bases remaining between them. This CDR3 has 18 residues. Germline V gene lookup returns CDR1 SGHVS and CDR2 FQNEAQ. CDR3 protein: CASSSHGMSMEVRNEQFF. The CDR3 DNA reads TGTGCCAGCAGCTCCCACGGGATGTCTATGGAAGTGCGCAATGAGCAGTTCTTC.

This clonotype has just a few counts. This chain joins TRBV6-5 and TRBJ1-3; 10 bases fit TRBD1. CDR1 and CDR2 (germline): MNHEY, SVGAGI. The ends lost 2 bases at V and 7 bases at J; junction bases unmatched: 20. This CDR3 comprises 20 residues. CDR3 sequence: CASSYPRDRGLGPTTNTIYF. The CDR3 DNA follows: TGTGCCAGCAGTTACCCAAGGGACAGGGGCCTCGGTCCAACAACGAACACCATATATTTT.

This clonotype occurred a few times. The chain links TRBV20-1 to TRBJ1-1, with D perhaps matching TRBD1 (5 bases). Germline CDR1 is DFQATT and CDR2 is SNEGSKA (reference sequence). Trimming took 6 bases from V and 6 from J, leaving 14 bases between them. CDR3 length: 12 residues. The CDR3 reads CSATDSTAEAFF. The DNA for the CDR3 is TGCAGTGCAACCGACAGTACTGCTGAAGCTTTCTTT.

V gene TRBV20-1 combines with J gene TRBJ2-7, with 7 positions matching TRBD1. This CDR3 is 13 amino acids long. Germline CDR1 reads DFQATT; CDR2 reads SNEGSKA (reference sequence). The J segment lost 5 bases and the V segment lost 8 bases, leaving 12 bases of the junction unmatched. The DNA of the CDR3 is TGCAGTCAAATGCAAAACAGGGGAGACGAGCAGTACTTC. It translates to CSQMQNRGDEQYF.

The chain combines TRBV7-9 with TRBJ2-7; 11 bases fit TRBD2. The V segment lost 5 bases and the J segment 6 bases; nucleotides outside the gene matches: 6. Germline V gene sequence: CDR1 SEHNR, CDR2 FQNEAQ (reference sequence). This CDR3 has 14 residues. DNA for the CDR3: TGTGCCAGCAGCCCCCCAGGACTAGCGGGCGAGCAGTACTTC. Protein: CASSPPGLAGEQYF.

The chain employs TRBV12-3 or TRBV12-4 and TRBJ1-2, with D unresolved. Deletions cut 0 bases from V and 6 bases from J, with 8 bases between. The CDR3 length is 13 residues. CDR3 nucleotides: TGTGCCAGCAGTTTAGCAGGCTCCCATGGCTACACCTTC. Protein product: CASSLAGSHGYTF.

This clonotype came up a few times. The rearrangement joins TRBV7-9 to TRBJ2-3; D could derive from TRBD1 or TRBD2 (5 bases each). Germline CDR1 SEHNR, CDR2 FQNEAQ (reference sequence). Trimming removed 10 bases from V and 8 bases from J, with 22 bases in between. This CDR3 has 14 residues. The CDR3 region has the DNA TGTGCCACCCTTTCAGAGGGGATCCGAGGTACGCAGTATTTT. It codes for CATLSEGIRGTQYF.

This clonotype has ten or more counts. The chain carries TRBV20-1 and TRBJ2-7; the D call may be TRBD1 or TRBD2 (5 bases each). CDR1 and CDR2 (germline): DFQATT, SNEGSKA (reference sequence). The CDR3 has 12 residues. The V end lost 6 bases, the J end lost 5 bases, and 14 bases lay between the germline ends. The CDR3 here is CSAPGAVHEQYF. The CDR3 DNA reads as TGCAGTGCCCCCGGGGCAGTCCACGAGCAGTACTTC.

This chain links TRBV7-2 with TRBJ2-5; 9 positions agree with TRBD1. CDR1 SGHTA and CDR2 FQGNSA come from the germline V gene. This CDR3 has 19 residues. V lost 3 bases to trimming and J lost 9 bases; unmatched junction nucleotides: 23. CDR3 DNA sequence: TGTACCAGCAGCTTTAGCTATTCCGGGACAGGGACCAGTACGGGGGCCCAGTACTTC. This encodes CTSSFSYSGTGTSTGAQYF.

The chain joins TRBV3-1 to TRBJ2-7; TRBD2 might be the D (6 bases). Trimming removed 3 bases at V and 7 bases at J, with 10 bases between. Germline CDR1 reads LGHDT; CDR2 reads YNNKEL (reference sequence). The CDR3 extends over 12 amino acids. The CDR3 reads CASSQVRGEQYF. DNA of the CDR3: TGTGCCAGCAGCCAGGTTCGGGGGGAGCAGTACTTC.

This clonotype was counted at least ten times. This rearrangement joins TRBV5-1 to TRBJ1-1; D is perhaps TRBD1 (6 bases). With 4 bases removed from V and 1 base from J, the gap between germline ends came to 8 bases. The CDR3 contains 13 residues. The germline CDR1 and CDR2 sequences are SGHRS and YFSETQ. This CDR3 reads CASSRTANTEAFF. CDR3 sequence (DNA): TGCGCCAGCAGCCGGACAGCGAACACTGAAGCTTTCTTT.

The chain has TRBV20-1 and TRBJ2-7; 11 nucleotides agree with TRBD1. V dropped 1 base and J dropped 0; count of bases not matched to a gene: 2. This CDR3 is 15 amino acids long. Germline V CDR1 and CDR2: DFQATT, SNEGSKA (reference sequence). CDR3 in amino acids: CSARGTGGGSYEQYF. CDR3 bases: TGCAGTGCTAGAGGGACAGGGGGCGGCTCCTACGAGCAGTACTTC.

V and J are TRBV24-1 and TRBJ2-1; 9 positions match TRBD2. The CDR3 has 15 residues. Germline CDR1 and CDR2: KGHDR and SFDVKD. V was clipped by 4 bases and J by 5 bases; unmatched bases: 5. As DNA, the CDR3 is TGTGCCACCAGTGAAACTCTAGCGGGAAACAATGAGCAGTTCTTC. Translating it yields CATSETLAGNNEQFF.

The rearrangement links TRBV12-3 or TRBV12-4 to TRBJ2-5; D is possibly TRBD1 or TRBD2 (5 bases each). CDR3 size: 14 residues. V was cut by 7 bases and J by 5 bases, with 17 bases left in between. The DNA of the CDR3 is TGTGCCAGCATCCTGCGAGGGACCATGGAGACCCAGTACTTC. Protein product: CASILRGTMETQYF.

This clonotype has just a few counts. This chain connects TRBV29-1 to TRBJ2-5; D unclear. The CDR3 is 10 amino acids. Trimming shortened V by 7 bases and J by 6 bases, and 9 bases separated the two germline ends. Per the germline V gene, CDR1 is SQVTM and CDR2 is ANQGSEA. DNA of the CDR3: TGCAGCGGATGGAAAAAGACCCAGTACTTC. Translated: CSGWKKTQYF.

The V and J genes are TRBV19 and TRBJ1-1; 7 positions match TRBD1. The V gene's germline CDR1 is LNHDA and CDR2 SQIVND (reference sequence). This CDR3 contains 14 residues. With V trimmed by 7 bases and J by 1 base, 6 bases remained unmatched. In DNA form, the CDR3 reads TGTGCCAGTACCTCGGACAGGAAGAACACTGAAGCTTTCTTT. It translates to CASTSDRKNTEAFF. Drawing the rest from reference TRBV19 and TRBJ1-1, the complete variable domain is DGGITQSPKYLFRKEGQNVTLSCEQNLNHDAMYWYRQDPGQGLRLIYYSQIVNDFQKGDIAEGYSVSREKKESFPLTVTSAQKNPTAFYLCASTSDRKNTEAFFGQGTRLTVV.

This chain connects TRBV5-1 to TRBJ2-1, with D uncertain. The germline gives CDR1 SGHRS, CDR2 YFSETQ. CDR3 length: 12 amino acids. V was shortened by 3 bases and J by 6 bases, with 7 bases between the two germline ends. This CDR3 is CASSSGLNEQFF. The CDR3, as DNA: TGCGCCAGCAGCTCGGGCCTCAATGAGCAGTTCTTC.

The gene calls are TRBV7-9 and TRBJ1-5; D may be TRBD1 (6 bases). The germline gives CDR1 SEHNR, CDR2 FQNEAQ (reference sequence). This CDR3 is 15 amino acids long. V gave up 1 base and J gave up 3 bases, with 10 bases separating them. CDR3 protein: CASSLGSGVNQPQHF. The CDR3 DNA follows: TGTGCCAGCAGCTTAGGATCAGGGGTCAATCAGCCCCAGCATTTT. The whole variable domain, remainder taken from reference TRBV7-9 and TRBJ1-5, is DTGVSQNPRHKITKRGQNVTFRCDPISEHNRLYWYRQTLGQGPEFLTYFQNEAQLEKSRLLSDRFSAERPKGSFSTLEIQRTEQGDSAMYLCASSLGSGVNQPQHFGDGTRLSIL.